These T cell receptor beta chains were read from a single sample in a study of blood T cell repertoires in COVID-19. Assay: immunoSEQ multiplex PCR; the TCRdb copy retains only in-frame clones and omits some. The table records under 150,000 clones, about 80% of them present only once. The sample taken for sequencing was peripheral blood. The receptors originated from a human donor in a cohort sampled during active COVID-19. CDR3s include the opening cysteine and the closing phenylalanine or tryptophan.

CDR3 length: 16; J gene: TRBJ2-7; V gene: TRBV24-1; CDR3 protein: CVIRGNRRKVAYEQYF
CDR3 length: 15; J gene: TRBJ1-2; V gene: TRBV28; CDR3 protein: CATSTGGDANYGYTF
CDR3 length: 15; J gene: TRBJ1-2; V gene: TRBV28; CDR3 protein: CASMQGSYRAYGYTF
CDR3 length: 18; J gene: TRBJ2-2; V gene: TRBV19; CDR3 protein: CASSAGGARGSNTGELFF
CDR3 length: 13; J gene: TRBJ2-7; V gene: TRBV28; CDR3 protein: CASSSVSSYEQYF
CDR3 length: 12; J gene: TRBJ2-5; V gene: TRBV30; CDR3 protein: CACSWGGTPQYF
CDR3 length: 18; J gene: TRBJ2-5; V gene: TRBV23-1; CDR3 protein: CASSQSMPGPRGQETQYF
CDR3 length: 16; J gene: TRBJ2-7; V gene: TRBV7-2; CDR3 protein: CASSSRTSGRAYEQYF
CDR3 length: 12; J gene: TRBJ1-2; V gene: TRBV5-6; CDR3 protein: CASSGSNYGYTF
CDR3 length: 13; J gene: TRBJ2-5; V gene: TRBV29-1; CDR3 protein: CSVAQGSQETQYF
CDR3 length: 13; J gene: TRBJ2-1; V gene: TRBV5-1; CDR3 protein: CASSLLGGNEQFF
CDR3 length: 14; J gene: TRBJ1-1; V gene: TRBV18; CDR3 protein: CASSPDRRNTEAFF
CDR3 length: 17; J gene: TRBJ2-5; V gene: TRBV11-3; CDR3 protein: CASSSGTSGKYQETQYF
CDR3 length: 15; J gene: TRBJ2-7; V gene: TRBV7-2; CDR3 protein: CASSSEGRTPLGQYF
CDR3 length: 14; J gene: TRBJ2-1; V gene: TRBV28; CDR3 protein: CASRGTGDSNEQFF
CDR3 length: 16; J gene: TRBJ2-1; V gene: TRBV18; CDR3 protein: CASSPAGQGAYNEQFF
CDR3 length: 15; J gene: TRBJ1-4; V gene: TRBV7-9; CDR3 protein: CASSTRQGPREKLFF
CDR3 length: 15; J gene: TRBJ1-3; V gene: TRBV15; CDR3 protein: CATSREGQGHNTIYF
CDR3 length: 15; J gene: TRBJ2-3; V gene: TRBV13; CDR3 protein: CASSLPTAAIRTQYF
CDR3 length: 15; J gene: TRBJ2-1; V gene: TRBV28; CDR3 protein: CASSPGGLRFDEQFF
CDR3 length: 15; J gene: TRBJ1-2; V gene: TRBV6-5; CDR3 protein: CASSFGQRATDRYTF
CDR3 length: 15; J gene: TRBJ1-1; V gene: TRBV7-8; CDR3 protein: CASSGHRHLTLKAFF
CDR3 length: 15; J gene: TRBJ2-1; V gene: TRBV9; CDR3 protein: CASSASSGRASEQFF
CDR3 length: 17; J gene: TRBJ2-1; V gene: TRBV6-1; CDR3 protein: CASSEQATVSSYNEQFF
CDR3 length: 14; J gene: TRBJ1-4; V gene: TRBV7-6; CDR3 protein: CASSLTGGNEKLFF
CDR3 length: 14; J gene: TRBJ2-7; V gene: TRBV6-5; CDR3 protein: CASSYPGSPYEQYF
CDR3 length: 15; J gene: TRBJ2-1; V gene: TRBV10-1; CDR3 protein: CASIRTGRSYNEQFF
CDR3 length: 15; J gene: TRBJ2-5; V gene: TRBV5-1; CDR3 protein: CASSPVEGRGKTQYF
CDR3 length: 14; J gene: TRBJ2-3; V gene: TRBV7-3; CDR3 protein: CASSKLAGPDTQYF